The 2 T cell receptor beta chains below come from one sample, sequenced in a study of liver allograft versus peripheral blood T cells. Study context: Recipients' peripheral blood supplied the T cell receptor repertoires against which those in transplanted livers were compared.

One entry per CDR3 protein, called by TCRdb with MiXCR from the reads. This table holds fewer than 10,000 distinct CDR3 sequences, around a sixth found once. All receptors derive from a human patient who had a liver transplant. A subset of T cells may come from the graft donor.

The CDR3 DNA sequence: TGTGCCAGCAGTTATCGCCCCGGGACCACCATCGTGGCTTTCTTT. Its translation is CASSYRPGTTIVAFF. The chain uses TRBV12-3 or TRBV12-4 and TRBJ1-1; the D gene is possibly TRBD1 (5 bases). This CDR3 comprises 15 residues. With 4 bases removed from V and 11 bases from J, the gap between germline ends came to 23 bases.

The V gene is TRBV20-1, the J gene TRBJ2-2, with D unresolved. This CDR3 contains 15 residues. CDR1 and CDR2 from the germline V gene are DFQATT and SNEGSKA (reference sequence). Trimming shortened V by 5 bases and J by 0 bases, and 13 bases separated the two germline ends. This chain's CDR3 is CSAVRQAANTGELFF. The CDR3 bases are TGCAGTGCTGTTAGGCAGGCAGCGAACACCGGGGAGCTGTTTTTT.